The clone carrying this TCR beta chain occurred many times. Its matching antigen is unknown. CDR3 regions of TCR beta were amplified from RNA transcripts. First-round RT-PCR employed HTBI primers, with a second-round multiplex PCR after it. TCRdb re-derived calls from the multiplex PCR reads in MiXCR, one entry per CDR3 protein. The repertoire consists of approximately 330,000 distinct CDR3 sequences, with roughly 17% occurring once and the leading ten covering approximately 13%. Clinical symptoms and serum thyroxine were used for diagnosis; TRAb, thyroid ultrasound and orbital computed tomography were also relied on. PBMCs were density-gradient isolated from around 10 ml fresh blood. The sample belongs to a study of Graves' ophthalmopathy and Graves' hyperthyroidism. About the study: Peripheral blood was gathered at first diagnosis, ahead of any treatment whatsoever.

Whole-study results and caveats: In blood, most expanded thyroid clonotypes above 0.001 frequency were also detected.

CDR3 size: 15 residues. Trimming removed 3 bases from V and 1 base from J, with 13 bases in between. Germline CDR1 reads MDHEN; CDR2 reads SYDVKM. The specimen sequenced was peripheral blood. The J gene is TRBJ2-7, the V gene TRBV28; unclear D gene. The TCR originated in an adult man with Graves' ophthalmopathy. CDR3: CASSFSHRRSYEQYF. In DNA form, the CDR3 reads TGTGCCAGCAGTTTCTCCCATCGACGTTCCTACGAGCAGTACTTC.